One and the same sample provided the 11 T cell receptor beta chains below, sequenced in a study of siplizumab effects on memory and regulatory T cells. Clones were sequenced by immunoSEQ multiplex PCR, and TCRdb holds only the in-frame ones, with some missing. The sample yields over 70,000 clones, 95% seen once. The specimen sequenced was CD8+ T cells sorted from blood. These receptors were collected from a human donor in good health.

The rearrangement uses TRBV9 and TRBJ2-3; D ambiguous. The germline CDR1 and CDR2 sequences are SGDLS and YYNGEE. Between the trimmed V and J ends, which lost 5 bases and 6 bases, there was a span of 13 bases. CDR3 length equals 13 residues. The CDR3 sequence is CASRQNFGDTQYF. The CDR3 nucleotides read TGTGCCAGCAGGCAGAACTTCGGTGATACGCAGTATTTT.

The chain is built from TRBV28 and TRBJ2-7; 8 bases line up with TRBD1. V lost 5 bases and J lost 3; bases outside the gene matches: 6. Germline assignment: CDR1 MDHEN and CDR2 SYDVKM. The CDR3 spans 14 residues. DNA for the CDR3: TGTGCCAGCAGTGACCGACAGGGGAGCTACGAGCAGTACTTC. Protein product: CASSDRQGSYEQYF.

This clone has only one observation. The rearrangement joins TRBV4-1 to TRBJ1-1, with D hard to call. Germline lookup yields CDR1 MGHRA and CDR2 YSYEKL. V dropped 4 bases and J dropped 2 bases, with 11 bases sitting between them. The CDR3 is 14 residues long. CDR3 coding DNA: TGCGCCAGCAGCCCCGCCGACGGTAACACTGAAGCTTTCTTT. Encoded protein: CASSPADGNTEAFF.

This sequence joins TRBV4-1 and TRBJ2-7; D not certain. The V gene's germline CDR1 is MGHRA and CDR2 YSYEKL. Trimming took 1 base from V and 3 from J, leaving 13 bases between them. CDR3 length equals 15 residues. The CDR3 protein is CASSQADFNYYEQYF. Written as DNA, the CDR3 is TGCGCCAGCAGCCAAGCCGACTTCAACTACTACGAGCAGTACTTC.

The gene calls are TRBV4-1 and TRBJ2-1, with 8 bases matching TRBD2. V lost 0 bases, J lost 7 bases, and 5 bases stayed unmatched. This CDR3 is 15 amino acids long. Germline CDR1 MGHRA, CDR2 YSYEKL. The CDR3 DNA is TGCGCCAGCAGCCAAGAGCAGCGGGAGTGGAATGAGCAGTTCTTC. This codes for CASSQEQREWNEQFF.

The table lists this clone with a count of one. This chain links TRBV25-1 with TRBJ2-7; 9 bases are shared with TRBD1. V lost 3 bases to trimming and J lost 3 bases; unmatched junction nucleotides: 9. The CDR3 totals 16 residues. Germline CDR1 reads MGHDK; CDR2 reads SYGVNS. CDR3 in amino acids: CASSDFRDRENYEQYF. CDR3 bases: TGTGCCAGCAGTGACTTCCGGGACAGGGAGAACTACGAGCAGTACTTC.

This clone occurred once. The V and J genes are TRBV27 and TRBJ1-3; a weak D match, TRBD1 (5 bases). Per germline, CDR1 MNHEY and CDR2 SMNVEV (reference sequence). This CDR3 has 15 residues. Trimming took 0 bases from V and 3 from J, leaving 9 bases between them. DNA of the CDR3: TGTGCCAGCAGTTTATCTTCGGGGGATGGAAACACCATATATTTT. Translated: CASSLSSGDGNTIYF.

The V call is TRBV2, the J call TRBJ1-1; D unclear. The CDR3 has 14 amino acids. CDR1 is SNHLY and CDR2 is FYNNEI in the germline V gene. Trimming left V 4 bases short and J 3 bases short, with 12 bases between. CDR3 DNA: TGTGCCAGCAGTGGAGACCTGGAGGACACTGAAGCTTTCTTT. This codes for CASSGDLEDTEAFF.

This chain uses TRBV6-5 with TRBJ2-7; 7 bases are shared with TRBD1. There are 15 residues in the CDR3. V shed 6 bases and J 1 base; nucleotides not matched to a gene: 9. The V gene's germline CDR1 is MNHEY and CDR2 SVGAGI. The CDR3: CASSPTGTVSYEQYF. The CDR3 DNA is TGTGCCAGCAGCCCCACCGGGACAGTGTCCTACGAGCAGTACTTC.

As DNA, the CDR3 is TGTGCCAGCAGCCTCCGGGGTGGGGCGTCAAATCAGCCCCAGCATTTT. Translated, it gives CASSLRGGASNQPQHF. V gene TRBV27 combines with J gene TRBJ1-5, with TRBD1 as a possible D gene (5 bases). V lost 6 bases and J lost 4, with 19 bases in between. CDR1 and CDR2 from the germline V gene are MNHEY and SMNVEV (reference sequence). CDR3 length equals 16 residues.

This chain connects TRBV10-3 to TRBJ2-2; 9 bases fit TRBD2. V gave up 0 bases and J gave up 5 bases; unmatched junction bases: 1. Germline loops: CDR1 ENHRY, CDR2 SYGVKD. CDR3 length: 15 amino acids. The CDR3 here is CAISESSGSTGELFF. CDR3 sequence (DNA): TGTGCCATCAGTGAGTCTAGCGGGAGTACCGGGGAGCTGTTTTTT.